A single sample gave rise to the 17 T cell receptor beta chains below, sequenced in a study of blood T cell repertoires in COVID-19. Here immunoSEQ multiplex PCR was the method, and the copy in TCRdb shows in-frame clones only, minus some. The sample includes some 300,000 clones, approximately 89% of them seen just once. Sequenced sample: peripheral blood. Receptors originate from a woman in her twenties or thirties who had recovered from COVID-19.

V gene TRBV3-1 (or the pseudogene TRBV3-2) combines with J gene TRBJ1-3; D unresolved. The V gene's germline CDR1 is LGHDT and CDR2 YNNKEL (reference sequence). V lost 6 bases and J lost 1, with 13 bases in between. The CDR3 totals 15 residues. In DNA, the CDR3 is TGTGCCAGCAGTCTTGGGAGTCGATCTGGAAACACCATATATTTT. Translated: CASSLGSRSGNTIYF.

This clone has a single count. This chain uses TRBV19 with TRBJ1-2; TRBD1 agrees at 9 bases. Per germline, CDR1 LNHDA and CDR2 SQIVND (reference sequence). CDR3 length: 16 amino acids. With 4 bases clipped from V and 0 bases from J, the junction kept 6 bases outside the gene matches. CDR3 amino acids: CASSKGQGVSNYGYTF. The CDR3 nucleotides read TGTGCCAGTAGTAAGGGACAGGGAGTGTCTAACTATGGCTACACCTTC.

The chain couples TRBV7-2 to TRBJ2-7; 7 nucleotides agree with TRBD1. V dropped 5 bases and J dropped 1; count of bases not matched to a gene: 8. There are 15 residues in the CDR3. Germline CDR1 SGHTA, CDR2 FQGNSA. Here the CDR3 reads CASSTWDSPSYEQYF. CDR3 coding DNA: TGTGCCAGCAGCACATGGGACAGCCCTTCCTACGAGCAGTACTTC.

This chain uses TRBV27 with TRBJ1-5; 10 bases align to TRBD1. The germline V gene encodes CDR1 MNHEY and CDR2 SMNVEV (reference sequence). The junction had 13 bases not matched to a gene; V was cut back by 3 bases and J by 5 bases. The CDR3 runs to 18 residues. The CDR3 is CASSFFPLGTGVDQPQHF. Here the CDR3 DNA reads TGTGCCAGCAGTTTCTTTCCATTGGGGACAGGGGTCGATCAGCCCCAGCATTTT.

Only one count was recorded for this clone. The chain employs TRBV5-1 and TRBJ2-7, with D possibly matching TRBD1 (7 bases). The ends were cut back, 6 bases at V and 1 base at J, with 14 bases in the middle. This CDR3 comprises 14 residues. CDR1 and CDR2 from the germline V gene are SGHRS and YFSETQ. CDR3 coding DNA: TGCGCCAGCACCCGGACAGGAGGGTCCTACGAGCAGTACTTC. Translation: CASTRTGGSYEQYF.

This chain uses TRBV5-1 with TRBJ2-7, with D tentatively TRBD2 (5 bases). Deletions cut 2 bases from V and 6 bases from J, with 18 bases between. CDR3 size: 15 residues. Looked up from germline, CDR1 is SGHRS and CDR2 is YFSETQ. CDR3 sequence (DNA): TGCGCCAGCAGCTTCGCGAGCCCGAGAGAGGGCGAGCAGTACTTC. It translates to CASSFASPREGEQYF.

This rearrangement joins TRBV7-8 to TRBJ1-2, with 7 bases lining up with TRBD1. Per germline, CDR1 SGHVS and CDR2 FQNEAQ. This CDR3 has 14 residues. Unmatched junction bases numbered 3, after V lost 2 bases and J lost 3 bases. Here the CDR3 DNA reads TGTGCCAGCAGCTTAACTACAGGGGACTATGGCTACACCTTC. It encodes CASSLTTGDYGYTF. The full variable domain, its missing parts supplied by reference TRBV7-8 and TRBJ1-2, is GAGVSQSPRYKVAKRGQDVALRCDPISGHVSLFWYQQALGQGPEFLTYFQNEAQLDKSGLPSDRFFAERPEGSVSTLKIQRTQQEDSAVYLCASSLTTGDYGYTFGSGTRLTVV.

This sequence joins TRBV7-9 and TRBJ2-2; tentative D call: TRBD2 (5 bases). CDR1 is SEHNR, CDR2 FQNEAQ, per germline (reference sequence). Trimming shortened V by 4 bases and J by 4 bases, and 16 bases separated the two germline ends. CDR3 length equals 16 residues. The CDR3 region is CASSYATGLVTGELFF. CDR3 DNA sequence: TGTGCCAGCAGCTACGCCACGGGGTTGGTCACCGGGGAGCTGTTTTTT.

The chain uses TRBV7-2 and TRBJ1-1; the D gene is possibly TRBD1 (6 bases). Germline CDR1 is SGHTA and CDR2 is FQGNSA. This CDR3 is 14 amino acids long. Trimming took off 5 bases at V and 1 base at J, with 11 bases between the two ends. CDR3 protein: CASSHRERNTEAFF. The DNA for the CDR3 is TGTGCCAGCAGCCACAGGGAGAGGAACACTGAAGCTTTCTTT.

V is TRBV19 and J is TRBJ1-2, with unresolved D. Per the germline V gene, CDR1 is LNHDA and CDR2 is SQIVND (reference sequence). Between the trimmed V and J ends, which lost 6 bases and 2 bases, there was a span of 7 bases. The CDR3 runs 12 residues. CDR3 sequence (DNA): TGTGCCAGTAGCGAACTCAACTATGGCTACACCTTC. It specifies CASSELNYGYTF.

The chain uses TRBV3-1 (or the pseudogene TRBV3-2) and TRBJ1-4, with 9 bases aligning to TRBD1. J was trimmed by 3 bases and V by 2 bases; bases with no gene match: 1. CDR1 is LGHDT and CDR2 is YNNKEL in the germline V gene (reference sequence). The CDR3 consists of 15 residues. CDR3 sequence: CASSQWTGANEKLFF. The CDR3 DNA reads as TGTGCCAGCAGCCAATGGACAGGGGCTAATGAAAAACTGTTTTTT.

This chain uses TRBV21-1 with TRBJ2-1; the table's D call of TRBD1 was not tested on the DNA. TRBV21-1 is a listed pseudogene. There are 14 residues in the CDR3. This chain's CDR3 is CASSKGSGQGKQFF. The CDR3 nucleotides read TGTGCCAGCAGCAAAGGGTCAGGACAGGGCAAGCAGTTCTTC.

Worth noting for this clone: Other nucleotide sequences in the sample specify the same CDR3. The CDR3 sequence is CASSLAGNQPQHF. In DNA, the CDR3 is TGTGCCAGCAGCCTGGCGGGGAATCAGCCCCAGCATTTT. The V and J genes are TRBV5-6 and TRBJ1-5; D gene uncertain. V lost 4 bases and J 4 bases, leaving 9 bases between the germline ends. The CDR3 contains 13 residues. Germline CDR1 and CDR2: SGHDT and YYEEEE.

CDR3 sequence: CASRGQGDDTGELFF. CDR3 nucleotide sequence: TGCGCCAGCAGGGGACAGGGGGACGACACCGGGGAGCTGTTTTTT. This chain uses TRBV5-1 with TRBJ2-2, with 11 nucleotides matching TRBD1. The CDR3 consists of 15 residues. Unmatched junction bases numbered 3, after V lost 5 bases and J lost 3 bases. Germline V gene sequence: CDR1 SGHRS, CDR2 YFSETQ.

V usage is TRBV9 and J usage is TRBJ1-2; D perhaps matches TRBD1 (5 bases). V was cut by 0 bases and J by 2 bases, with 8 bases left in between. This CDR3 region has 14 residues. CDR1 is SGDLS, CDR2 YYNGEE, per germline. In nucleotides, the CDR3 is TGTGCCAGCAGCGTAGCTCCAGGGAACTATGGCTACACCTTC. Protein product: CASSVAPGNYGYTF.

The gene calls are TRBV27 and TRBJ2-7; D might be TRBD1 (6 bases). The CDR3 is made up of 12 amino acids. Germline lookup yields CDR1 MNHEY and CDR2 SMNVEV (reference sequence). V lost 6 bases to trimming and J lost 5 bases, with 11 bases between them. CDR3 region: CASSTGYDEQYF. The CDR3 coding sequence is TGTGCCAGCAGCACAGGGTACGACGAGCAGTACTTC.

The rearrangement links TRBV4-1 to TRBJ2-5, with 9 bases fitting TRBD1. Germline CDR1 is MGHRA and CDR2 is YSYEKL. With 3 bases clipped from V and 2 bases from J, the junction kept 4 bases outside the gene matches. The CDR3 length is 15 residues. The CDR3 DNA follows: TGCGCCAGCAGCCACTTAGGACAGGGGCAAGAGACCCAGTACTTC. The encoded protein is CASSHLGQGQETQYF.